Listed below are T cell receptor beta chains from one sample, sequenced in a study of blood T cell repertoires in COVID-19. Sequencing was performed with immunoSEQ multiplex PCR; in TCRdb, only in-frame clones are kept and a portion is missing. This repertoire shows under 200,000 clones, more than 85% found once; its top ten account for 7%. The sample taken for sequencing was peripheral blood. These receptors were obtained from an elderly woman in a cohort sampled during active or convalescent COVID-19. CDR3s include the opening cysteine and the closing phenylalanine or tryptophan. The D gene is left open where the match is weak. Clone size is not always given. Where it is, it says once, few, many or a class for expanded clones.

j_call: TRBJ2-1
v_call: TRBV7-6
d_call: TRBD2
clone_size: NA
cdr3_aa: CASSLLPPLAGGFNEQFF
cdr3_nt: TGTGCCAGCAGCTTACTTCCCCCTCTAGCGGGAGGTTTCAATGAGCAGTTCTTC

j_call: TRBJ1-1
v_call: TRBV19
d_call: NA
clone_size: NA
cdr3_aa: CASRTIGNTEAFF
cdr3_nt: TGTGCCAGTAGAACTATAGGGAACACTGAAGCTTTCTTT

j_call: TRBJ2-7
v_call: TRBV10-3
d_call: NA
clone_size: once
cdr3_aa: CAISDGGGYIEQYF
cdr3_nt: TGTGCCATCAGTGATGGGGGCGGCTATATCGAGCAGTACTTC

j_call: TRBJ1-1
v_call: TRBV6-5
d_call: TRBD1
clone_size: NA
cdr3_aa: CASSYPGTGEAFF
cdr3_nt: TGTGCCAGCAGTTACCCGGGGACAGGTGAAGCTTTCTTT

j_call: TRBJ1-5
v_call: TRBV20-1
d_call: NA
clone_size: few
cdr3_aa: CSASSARATNQPQHF
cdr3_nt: TGCAGTGCTAGTTCAGCCAGGGCGACCAATCAGCCCCAGCATTTT

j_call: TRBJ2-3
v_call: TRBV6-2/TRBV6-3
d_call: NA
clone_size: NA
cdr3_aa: CASSYGGPPTDTQYF
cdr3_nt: TGTGCCAGCAGTTACGGGGGCCCGCCCACAGATACGCAGTATTTT

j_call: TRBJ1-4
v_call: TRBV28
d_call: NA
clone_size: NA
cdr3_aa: CASLGKEKLFF
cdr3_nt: TGTGCCAGCCTCGGGAAGGAAAAACTGTTTTTT

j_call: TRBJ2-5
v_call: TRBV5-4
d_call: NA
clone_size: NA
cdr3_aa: CASSFGTTGQETQYF
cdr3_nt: TGTGCCAGCAGCTTCGGGACGACAGGTCAAGAGACCCAGTACTTC

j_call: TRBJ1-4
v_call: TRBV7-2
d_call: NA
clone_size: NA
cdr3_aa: CASSQAGFRDEKLFF
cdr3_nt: TGTGCCAGCAGCCAAGCGGGGTTTAGAGATGAAAAACTGTTTTTT

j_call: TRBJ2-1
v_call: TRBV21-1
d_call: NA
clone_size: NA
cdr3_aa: CASSLRTSGGEFF
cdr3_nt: TGTGCCAGCAGCTTACGGACTAGCGGGGGGGAGTTCTTC

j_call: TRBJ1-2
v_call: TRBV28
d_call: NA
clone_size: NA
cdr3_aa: CASRIGVYGYTF
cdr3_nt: TGTGCCAGCAGAATAGGGGTGTATGGCTACACCTTC

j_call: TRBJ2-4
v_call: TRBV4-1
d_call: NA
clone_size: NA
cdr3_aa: CASSQLILAKNIQYF
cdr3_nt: TGCGCCAGCAGCCAACTTATACTAGCCAAAAACATTCAGTACTTC

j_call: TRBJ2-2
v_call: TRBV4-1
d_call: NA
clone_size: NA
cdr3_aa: CASSRTVPNTGELFF
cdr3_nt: TGCGCCAGCAGCCGTACAGTACCGAACACCGGGGAGCTGTTTTTT

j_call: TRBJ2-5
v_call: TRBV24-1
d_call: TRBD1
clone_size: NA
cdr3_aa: CATSDPTGTEPQETQYF
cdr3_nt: TGTGCCACCAGTGATCCCACCGGGACAGAGCCCCAAGAGACCCAGTACTTC

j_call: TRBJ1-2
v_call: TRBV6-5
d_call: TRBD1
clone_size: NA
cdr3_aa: CASSRDSLYGYTF
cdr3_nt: TGTGCCAGCAGTCGGGACAGCCTCTATGGCTACACCTTC

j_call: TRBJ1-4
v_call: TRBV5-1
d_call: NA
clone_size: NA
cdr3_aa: CASSGQGATNEKLFF
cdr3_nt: TGCGCCAGCAGCGGGCAGGGTGCAACTAATGAAAAACTGTTTTTT

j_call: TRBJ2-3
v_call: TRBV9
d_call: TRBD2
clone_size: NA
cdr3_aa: CASQLAGADTQYF
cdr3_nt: TGTGCCAGTCAACTAGCGGGAGCAGATACGCAGTATTTT

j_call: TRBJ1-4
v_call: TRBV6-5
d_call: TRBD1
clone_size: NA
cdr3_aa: CASRLTGGVGEKLFF
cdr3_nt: TGTGCCAGCAGGTTGACAGGGGGCGTTGGGGAAAAACTGTTTTTT

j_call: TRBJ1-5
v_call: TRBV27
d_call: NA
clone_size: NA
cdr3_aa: CASRGGAFNQPQHF
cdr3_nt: TGTGCCAGCAGGGGGGGGGCCTTCAATCAGCCCCAGCATTTT

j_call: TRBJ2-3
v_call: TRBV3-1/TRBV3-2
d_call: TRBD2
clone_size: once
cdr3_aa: CASSHTLAGLNWDTQYF
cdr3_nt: TGTGCCAGCAGCCATACCCTAGCGGGCCTGAACTGGGATACGCAGTATTTT

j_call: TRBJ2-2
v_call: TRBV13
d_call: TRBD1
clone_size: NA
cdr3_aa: CASAKDRVTNTGELFF
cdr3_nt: TGTGCCAGCGCAAAAGACAGGGTAACGAACACCGGGGAGCTGTTTTTT

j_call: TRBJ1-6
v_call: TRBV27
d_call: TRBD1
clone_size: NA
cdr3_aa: CASSSDRGAGALHF
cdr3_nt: TGTGCCAGCAGTAGCGACAGGGGAGCCGGGGCCCTCCACTTT

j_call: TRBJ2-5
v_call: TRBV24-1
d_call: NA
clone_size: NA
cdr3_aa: CATSDNRVNQETQYF
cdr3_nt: TGTGCCACCAGTGATAACAGGGTAAACCAAGAGACCCAGTACTTC

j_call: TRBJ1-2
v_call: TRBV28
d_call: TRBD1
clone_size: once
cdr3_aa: CASRSRGQFYGYTF
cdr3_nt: TGTGCCAGCAGATCTAGGGGACAGTTCTATGGCTACACCTTC